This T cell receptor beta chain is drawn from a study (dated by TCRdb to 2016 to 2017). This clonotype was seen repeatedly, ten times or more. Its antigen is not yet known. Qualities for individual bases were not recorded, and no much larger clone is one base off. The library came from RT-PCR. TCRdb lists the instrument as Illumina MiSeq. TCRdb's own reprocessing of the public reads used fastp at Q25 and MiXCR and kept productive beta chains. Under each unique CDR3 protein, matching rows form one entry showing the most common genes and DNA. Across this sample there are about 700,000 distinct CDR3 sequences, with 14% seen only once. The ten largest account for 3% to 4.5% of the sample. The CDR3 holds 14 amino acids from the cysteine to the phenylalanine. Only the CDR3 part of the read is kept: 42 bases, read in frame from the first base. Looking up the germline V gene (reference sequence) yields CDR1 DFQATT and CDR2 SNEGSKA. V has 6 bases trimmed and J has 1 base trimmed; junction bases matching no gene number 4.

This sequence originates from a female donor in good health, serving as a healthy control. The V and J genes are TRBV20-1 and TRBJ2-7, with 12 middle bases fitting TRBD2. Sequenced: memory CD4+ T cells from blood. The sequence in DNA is TGCAGTGCACCTACTAGCGGGGGGTCCTACGAGCAGTACTTC. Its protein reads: CSAPTSGGSYEQYF.